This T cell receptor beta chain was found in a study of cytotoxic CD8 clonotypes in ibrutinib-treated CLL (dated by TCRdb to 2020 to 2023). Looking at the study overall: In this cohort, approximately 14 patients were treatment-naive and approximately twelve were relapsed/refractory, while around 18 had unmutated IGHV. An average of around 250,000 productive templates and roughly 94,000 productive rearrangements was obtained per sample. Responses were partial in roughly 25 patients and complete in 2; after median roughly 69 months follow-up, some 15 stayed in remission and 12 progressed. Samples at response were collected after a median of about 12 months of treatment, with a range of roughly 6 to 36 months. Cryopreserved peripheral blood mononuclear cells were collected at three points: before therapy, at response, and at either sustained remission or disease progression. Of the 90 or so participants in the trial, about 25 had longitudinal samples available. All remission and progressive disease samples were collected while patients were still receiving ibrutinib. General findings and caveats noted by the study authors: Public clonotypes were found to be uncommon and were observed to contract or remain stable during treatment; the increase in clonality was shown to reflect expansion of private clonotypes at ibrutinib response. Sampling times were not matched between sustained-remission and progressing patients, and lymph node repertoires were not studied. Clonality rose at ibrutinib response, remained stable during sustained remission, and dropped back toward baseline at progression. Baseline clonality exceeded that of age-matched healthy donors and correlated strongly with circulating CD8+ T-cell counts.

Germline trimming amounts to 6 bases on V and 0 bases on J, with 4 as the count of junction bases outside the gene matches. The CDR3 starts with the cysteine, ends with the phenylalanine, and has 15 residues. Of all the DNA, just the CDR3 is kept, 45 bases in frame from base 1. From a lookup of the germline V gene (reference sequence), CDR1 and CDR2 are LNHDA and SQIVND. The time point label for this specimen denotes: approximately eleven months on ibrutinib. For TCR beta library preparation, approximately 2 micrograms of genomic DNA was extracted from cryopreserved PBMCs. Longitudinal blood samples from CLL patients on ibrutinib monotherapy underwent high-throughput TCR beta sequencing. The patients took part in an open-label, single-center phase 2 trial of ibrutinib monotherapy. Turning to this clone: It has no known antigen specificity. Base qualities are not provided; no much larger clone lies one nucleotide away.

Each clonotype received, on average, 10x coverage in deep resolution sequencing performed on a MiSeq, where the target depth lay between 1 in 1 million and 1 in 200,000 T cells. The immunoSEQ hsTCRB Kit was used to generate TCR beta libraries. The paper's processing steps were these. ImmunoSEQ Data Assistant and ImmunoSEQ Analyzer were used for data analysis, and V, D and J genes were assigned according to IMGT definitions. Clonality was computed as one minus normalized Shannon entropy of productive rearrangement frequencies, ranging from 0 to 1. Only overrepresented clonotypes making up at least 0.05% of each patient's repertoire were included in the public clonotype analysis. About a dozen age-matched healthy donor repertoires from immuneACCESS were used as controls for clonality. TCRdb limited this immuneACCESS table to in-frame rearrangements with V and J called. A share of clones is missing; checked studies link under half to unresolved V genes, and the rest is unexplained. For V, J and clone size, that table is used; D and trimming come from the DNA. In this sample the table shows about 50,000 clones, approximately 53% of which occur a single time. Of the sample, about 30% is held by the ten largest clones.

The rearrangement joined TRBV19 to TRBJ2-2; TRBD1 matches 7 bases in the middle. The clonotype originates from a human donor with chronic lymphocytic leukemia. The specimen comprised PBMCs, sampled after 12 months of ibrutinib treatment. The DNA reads TGTGCCAGTAGCCCGGGACAGACGAACACCGGGGAGCTGTTTTTT. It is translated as CASSPGQTNTGELFF.